The clone carrying this T cell receptor beta chain was found many times. Its antigen remains unknown. From more than 8 ml of fresh peripheral blood, PBMCs were isolated. The V end was cut by 11 bases, the J end by 5 bases, with 6 bases between. This CDR3 is built from 10 residues. The data were obtained in a study of T cells in Graves' hyperthyroidism and ophthalmopathy. Study information: Before treatment of any kind, peripheral blood was taken at initial diagnosis. Points from the study as a whole: Ophthalmopathy prediction by the model preceded onset by a median about 6 months.

There were TCR beta CDR3 regions amplified from RNA transcripts. TCR CDR3 underwent first-round RT-PCR with the HTBI primer set. TCRdb itself ran the multiplex PCR reads through MiXCR, one entry per CDR3 protein. This sample has 240,000 or so distinct CDR3 sequences, with less than 20% found just once. V and J are TRBV12-3 or TRBV12-4 and TRBJ2-2; D is ambiguous. The sequence was obtained from a woman between 18 and 30 years old with Graves' ophthalmopathy. Source material: blood. DNA for the CDR3: TGTGCCGTTAGTACCGGGGAGCTGTTTTTT. Translating it yields CAVSTGELFF.